The rows below give T cell receptor beta chains drawn from one sample of a study of shared clonotypes between healthy human individuals. Assay: immunoSEQ multiplex PCR; the TCRdb copy retains only in-frame clones and omits some. The sample consists of just over 2,000,000 clones, over 85% of them appearing once. Sequenced input: naive CD8+ T cells sorted from blood. The receptors were gathered from a man aged 18 to 30 in good health. Both conserved end residues are part of each CDR3. A D gene is named only where the DNA matches it firmly. Only part of the rows carry a size: once, few, many, or a class if the clone is expanded.

V gene	clone size	J gene	D gene	CDR3 DNA	CDR3 protein
TRBV5-6	once	TRBJ2-4	NA	TGTGCCAGCAGCTTGGCCCTGGAGGGACTAGCCAAAAACATTCAGTACTTC	CASSLALEGLAKNIQYF
TRBV4-1	once	TRBJ2-3	NA	TGCGCCAGCAGCCAAGGCACAGCAAGCACAGATACGCAGTATTTT	CASSQGTASTDTQYF
TRBV9	NA	TRBJ2-5	NA	TGTGCCAGCAGCTACAAGGGGGGGGCCAGCGGCAAGACCCAGTACTTC	CASSYKGGASGKTQYF
TRBV11-2	NA	TRBJ1-6	TRBD1	TGTGCCAGCAGCTCCGGGACAGTAAATTCACCCCTCCACTTT	CASSSGTVNSPLHF
TRBV9	NA	TRBJ2-5	NA	TGTGCCAGCAGCCCCGGGACCAGTCAAGAGACCCAGTACTTC	CASSPGTSQETQYF
TRBV6-6	NA	TRBJ2-3	NA	TGTGCCAGCAGTTACTCGAACCCGGATACGCAGTATTTT	CASSYSNPDTQYF
TRBV4-1	once	TRBJ2-5	TRBD1	TGCGCCAGCGGTCGACAGGGGTTCCAAGAGACCCAGTACTTC	CASGRQGFQETQYF
TRBV2	NA	TRBJ1-4	TRBD1	TGTGCCAGCAGTCCCCCCGGACAGGGGAGGAAGGAAAAACTGTTTTTT	CASSPPGQGRKEKLFF
TRBV6-5	once	TRBJ1-1	NA	TGTGCCAGCAGCTGGGGAGGGGGGAACACTGAAGCTTTCTTT	CASSWGGGNTEAFF
TRBV10-3	NA	TRBJ2-3	NA	TGTGCCATCAGTGAGCCCCGCACCGGCACAGATACGCAGTATTTT	CAISEPRTGTDTQYF
TRBV5-1	NA	TRBJ2-3	NA	TGCGCCAGCAGCTCCCAGGGATGGGCAGATACGCAGTATTTT	CASSSQGWADTQYF
TRBV5-6	NA	TRBJ2-1	TRBD1	TGTGCCAGCAACCCATACTTTACAGGGGCACATGAGCAGTTCTTC	CASNPYFTGAHEQFF
TRBV27	NA	TRBJ2-7	TRBD2	TGTGCCAGCAGTTTATTAGCTAGCGGGGGGGCTGGTGAGCAGTACTTC	CASSLLASGGAGEQYF
TRBV7-9	NA	TRBJ1-1	TRBD1	TGTGCCAGCAGGCCCTCGGGACAGGGTAATCTCTTGGAAGCTTTCTTT	CASRPSGQGNLLEAFF
TRBV4-3	NA	TRBJ1-2	NA	TGCGCCAGCAGCCAAGGGAGACAGGCAGGCCTCTATGGCTACACCTTC	CASSQGRQAGLYGYTF
TRBV6-5	NA	TRBJ2-7	NA	TGTGCCAGCAGTTACGAAAACTTGAACGAGCAGTACTTC	CASSYENLNEQYF
TRBV7-9	once	TRBJ2-7	NA	TGTGCCAGCAGCTTACAGGGGAATTCCTACGAGCAGTACTTC	CASSLQGNSYEQYF
TRBV30	NA	TRBJ1-2	NA	TGTGCCTGGAGTGGCCCGGGACCGTGGGGCTACACCTTC	CAWSGPGPWGYTF
TRBV6-1	NA	TRBJ2-7	TRBD1	TGTGCCAGCCCGGGACAGTCTACAAACGACTACGAGCAGTACTTC	CASPGQSTNDYEQYF
TRBV7-6	NA	TRBJ2-7	NA	TGTGCCAGCAGCTTATGGGGGCCCAGCGAGCAGTACTTC	CASSLWGPSEQYF
TRBV6-5	NA	TRBJ2-7	NA	TGTGCCAGCAGTGGAGAGGGACTTTACGAGCAGTACTTC	CASSGEGLYEQYF
TRBV28	once	TRBJ2-2	TRBD1	TGTGCCAGCAGTTTATCGTGGCAGGGGGCAGGGGAGCTGTTTTTT	CASSLSWQGAGELFF
TRBV28	NA	TRBJ2-1	NA	TGTGCCAGCAGTTCAAACAGTTGGACCGGCGCGTTGTGGCAGTTCTTC	CASSSNSWTGALWQFF
TRBV9	once	TRBJ2-3	NA	TGTGCCAGCACCGGCTTAATAGAGTCAGGGAGCACAGATACGCAGTATTTT	CASTGLIESGSTDTQYF
TRBV6-6	NA	TRBJ1-2	NA	TGTGCCAGCAGTTACATCCCCAGGGAAGATGGCTACACCTTC	CASSYIPREDGYTF
TRBV4-3	NA	TRBJ2-7	NA	TGCGCCAGCAGCCAATATTTAGGGGGGGACGAGCAGTACTTC	CASSQYLGGDEQYF
TRBV5-5	NA	TRBJ1-2	NA	TGTGCCAGTAGCCCCGGGGCGGAACCCTATGGCTACACCTTC	CASSPGAEPYGYTF
TRBV27	NA	TRBJ1-1	NA	TGTGCCAGCAGTTTATCAGGGGGACTGGTGGACACTGAAGCTTTCTTT	CASSLSGGLVDTEAFF
TRBV2	once	TRBJ2-7	TRBD2	TGTGCCAGCAGTGAAGCGGGAGGGATCGACGAGCAGTACTTC	CASSEAGGIDEQYF